The 5 T cell receptor beta chains reported below all come from one sample, sequenced in a study of shared clonotypes between healthy human individuals. Naive CD8 cells comprised CD45RO-negative, CCR7-positively selected cells, excluding terminally differentiated effector memory CD45RA+ cells. This table comes from immunoSEQ multiplex PCR, and its TCRdb copy is limited to in-frame clones, with some not included. The data contain about 2.1 million clones, about 93% of them seen just once; the ten biggest clones take up around 1.7%. The sequencing sample was made of naive CD8+ T cells from PBMCs. The receptors originated from a man younger than 35 in good health. Some clones in this sample may be carry-over from other donors' samples.

The chain is built from TRBV27 and TRBJ1-2; 10 nucleotides agree with TRBD1. The CDR3 consists of 13 residues. V lost 3 bases to trimming and J lost 12 bases; unmatched junction nucleotides: 7. Germline V gene lookup returns CDR1 MNHEY and CDR2 SMNVEV (reference sequence). The CDR3: CASSFSGTGDHTF. The CDR3 nucleotides read TGTGCCAGCAGTTTCTCCGGGACAGGGGACCACACCTTC.

The rearrangement links TRBV27 to TRBJ2-7, with D unclear. Trimming removed 4 bases from V and 0 bases from J, with 10 bases in between. Germline loops: CDR1 MNHEY, CDR2 SMNVEV (reference sequence). This CDR3 has 14 amino acids. In DNA, the CDR3 is TGTGCCAGCAGTTATAAAGTGAGCTCCTACGAGCAGTACTTC. Translation gives CASSYKVSSYEQYF.

The chain recombines TRBV9 with TRBJ2-2; TRBD2 aligns across 8 bases. Germline V gene data show CDR1 as SGDLS and CDR2 as YYNGEE. The CDR3 consists of 17 residues. Trimming took 2 bases from V and 1 from J; bases not matched to a gene: 7. The CDR3 region is CASSVPREVENTGELFF. In nucleotides, the CDR3 is TGTGCCAGCAGCGTTCCGCGGGAGGTCGAGAACACCGGGGAGCTGTTTTTT.

This chain links TRBV15 with TRBJ1-5; possible D gene TRBD1, 5 bases. V lost 1 base and J 4 bases, leaving 14 bases between the germline ends. From germline, CDR1 is LNHNV and CDR2 YYDKDF (reference sequence). The CDR3 runs 16 residues. CDR3 region: CATSRAPRGRNQPQHF. For the CDR3, the DNA is TGTGCCACCAGCAGAGCCCCCCGGGGGAGGAATCAGCCCCAGCATTTT. Supplemented by reference TRBV15 and TRBJ1-5, the full variable domain reads DAMVIQNPRYQVTQFGKPVTLSCSQTLNHNVMYWYQQKSSQAPKLLFHYYDKDFNNEADTPDNFQSRRPNTSFCFLDIRSPGLGDTAMYLCATSRAPRGRNQPQHFGDGTRLSIL.

This chain uses TRBV19 with TRBJ1-2; D possibly corresponds to TRBD1 (5 bases). Germline V gives CDR1 LNHDA, CDR2 SQIVND (reference sequence). CDR3 length: 12 amino acids. V gave up 4 bases and J gave up 7 bases, with 10 bases separating them. Here the CDR3 reads CASSTGGFGYTF. The CDR3 nucleotides are TGTGCCAGTAGTACCGGGGGTTTTGGCTACACCTTC.